A single TCR beta chain is shown here with its context. This sample was included in a study of technical replicates of blood from a few donors. Germline V CDR1 and CDR2: LNHNV, YYDKDF (reference sequence). V gave up 1 base and J gave up 6 bases; unmatched junction bases: 12. There are 17 residues in the CDR3. The table came from immunoSEQ multiplex PCR; TCRdb's copy has only in-frame clones and leaves some out. Of approximately 97,000 clones listed, around 96% are singletons. The source of this sequence is a human donor in good health. The gene calls are TRBV15 and TRBJ1-1, with TRBD1 matching 9 bases. Sequenced: T cells isolated from PBMCs. The CDR3 bases are TGTGCCACCAGCAGAGGGTTCGTTCGACAGGGGGTTTCTGAAGCTTTCTTT. Its protein is CATSRGFVRQGVSEAFF.